Shown below are 17 T cell receptor beta chains from a single sample sequenced in a study of blood T cells in healthy people across ages. Sample-barcoded 5' priming and a J-beta primer mix drove a second PCR of roughly 6 to 12 cycles. Each CDR3 protein is one row after TCRdb ran MiXCR on the 5' RACE reads. The sample includes 550,000 to 700,000 distinct CDR3 sequences, 25% to 30% of them seen just once. The sequenced sample consisted of blood. These receptors were obtained from a woman between 65 and 79 years old in good health.

This clonotype has just a few counts. CDR3 loop: CASSHFGGGRNTEAFF. The DNA for the CDR3 is TGTGCCAGCAGCCACTTCGGGGGGGGCAGGAACACTGAAGCTTTCTTT. V is TRBV3-1 and J is TRBJ1-1; D is possibly TRBD1 (6 bases). V gave up 3 bases and J gave up 1 base, with 15 bases separating them. The germline V gene encodes CDR1 LGHDT and CDR2 YNNKEL (reference sequence). The CDR3 is 16 amino acids. The variable domain in full, with the rest retrieved from reference TRBV3-1 and TRBJ1-1, is DTAVSQTPKYLVTQMGNDKSIKCEQNLGHDTMYWYKQDSKKFLKIMFSYNNKELIINETVPNRFSPKSPDKAHLNLHINSLELGDSAVYFCASSHFGGGRNTEAFFGQGTRLTVV.

This clonotype was seen once. The V call is TRBV15, the J call TRBJ2-1; unclear D gene. Trimming cost V 5 bases and J 7 bases, with 12 bases left between them. The CDR3 consists of 13 residues. Germline V gene sequence: CDR1 LNHNV, CDR2 YYDKDF (reference sequence). The chain's CDR3 is CATSPLGWNEQFF. Written as DNA, the CDR3 is TGTGCCACCAGCCCCCTGGGGTGGAATGAGCAGTTCTTC.

This clonotype was recorded a few times. V gene TRBV6-5 combines with J gene TRBJ1-1; tentative D call: TRBD1 (5 bases). Trimming took off 2 bases at V and 1 base at J, with 14 bases between the two ends. The CDR3 loop spans 16 amino acids. Germline V gene lookup returns CDR1 MNHEY and CDR2 SVGAGI. This chain's CDR3 is CASSYQMTAGNTEAFF. CDR3 DNA sequence: TGTGCCAGCAGTTACCAGATGACAGCAGGGAACACTGAAGCTTTCTTT.

This clonotype was observed a handful of times. J is TRBJ2-7 and V is TRBV20-1; D possibly corresponds to TRBD2 (6 bases). The CDR3 covers 12 residues. The V gene's germline CDR1 is DFQATT and CDR2 SNEGSKA (reference sequence). V was trimmed by 3 bases and J by 4 bases, leaving 10 bases between them. The CDR3 here is CSASGGKYEQYF. The CDR3 nucleotides are TGCAGTGCTAGCGGGGGAAAGTACGAGCAGTACTTC.

This clonotype was counted between two and nine times. The genes are TRBV4-2 and TRBJ2-7, with 7 bases fitting TRBD2. The CDR3 sequence is 13 residues long. CDR1 and CDR2 from the germline V gene are LGHNA and YNFKEQ. Unmatched junction bases numbered 6, after V lost 1 base and J lost 9 bases. The CDR3 spells CASSQGPREAQYF. CDR3 nucleotides: TGTGCCAGCAGCCAAGGGCCCCGGGAGGCGCAGTACTTC.

Points on this clonotype: Sequence at one end of the junction differs from germline and may be a read error. J is TRBJ1-2 and V is TRBV5-1, with 11 positions matching TRBD1. Germline V lookup: CDR1 SGHRS, CDR2 YFSETQ. This CDR3 spans 14 amino acids. The CDR3 is CAGSLDRGLSGYTF. The CDR3, as DNA: TGCGCCGGCAGCTTGGACAGGGGGCTCTCTGGCTACACCTTC.

This chain uses TRBV6-5 with TRBJ1-1; D unclear. Between the trimmed V and J ends, which lost 6 bases and 3 bases, there was a span of 11 bases. This CDR3 has 13 residues. Germline values: CDR1 MNHEY, CDR2 SVGAGI. This CDR3 is CASSPLSYTEAFF. CDR3 bases: TGTGCCAGCAGCCCGCTTTCGTACACTGAAGCTTTCTTT.

The gene calls are TRBV20-1 and TRBJ2-1; D remains unclear. Germline CDR1 DFQATT, CDR2 SNEGSKA (reference sequence). Trimming took 0 bases from V and 7 from J, leaving 10 bases between them. The CDR3 runs 13 residues. The CDR3 protein is CSARDSPVNEQFF. Written as DNA, the CDR3 is TGCAGTGCTAGAGACTCCCCAGTAAATGAGCAGTTCTTC.

The V gene is TRBV7-8, the J gene TRBJ2-2, with D tentatively TRBD1 (5 bases). This CDR3 contains 16 residues. From germline, CDR1 is SGHVS and CDR2 FQNEAQ. Between the trimmed V and J ends, which lost 1 base and 4 bases, there was a span of 13 bases. DNA for the CDR3: TGTGCCAGCAGCTTAGAGTCAAGGACATTCACCGGGGAGCTGTTTTTT. Protein: CASSLESRTFTGELFF.

The chain links TRBV4-3 to TRBJ1-2; no reliable D call. There are 13 residues in the CDR3. The germline V gene has CDR1 LGHNA and CDR2 YSLEER. V shed 5 bases and J shed 4 bases, with 11 bases lying between them. The CDR3 region has the DNA TGCGCCAGCAGCGACACACTTGGCTATGGCTACACCTTC. Protein sequence: CASSDTLGYGYTF.

This clonotype showed up just a few times. The chain employs TRBV12-3 or TRBV12-4 and TRBJ2-7; TRBD2 is a possible D gene (5 bases). The CDR3 is 13 residues long. Between the trimmed V and J ends, which lost 1 base and 6 bases, there was a span of 10 bases. CDR3 protein: CASSLGGVGEQYF. CDR3 in DNA: TGTGCCAGCAGTTTAGGGGGAGTTGGCGAGCAGTACTTC.

The genes are TRBV7-2 and TRBJ2-2, with 10 nucleotides matching TRBD2. In germline, CDR1 is SGHTA, CDR2 FQGNSA. V gave up 2 bases and J gave up 4 bases; unmatched junction bases: 4. This CDR3 region has 16 residues. This CDR3 reads CASSLNSGGPTGELFF. CDR3 DNA sequence: TGTGCCAGCAGCTTAAATAGCGGGGGGCCCACCGGGGAGCTGTTTTTT.

This CDR3 is CAISAKTAGYTF. CDR3 DNA: TGTGCCATCAGTGCAAAGACGGCTGGCTACACCTTC. The rearrangement uses TRBV10-3 and TRBJ1-2, with D uncertain. The CDR3 loop spans 12 amino acids. V was clipped by 4 bases and J by 7 bases, with 10 bases between them. Germline V lookup: CDR1 ENHRY, CDR2 SYGVKD.

This chain joins TRBV4-2 and TRBJ2-3; D gene uncertain. Trimming left V 1 base short and J 9 bases short, with 11 bases between. This CDR3 comprises 13 residues. CDR1 and CDR2 (germline): LGHNA, YNFKEQ. The CDR3 DNA follows: TGTGCCAGCAGCCAAGGTTTCCGTGAAACGCAGTATTTT. Translating gives CASSQGFRETQYF.

The sample holds a few counts of this clonotype. The chain combines TRBV6-1 with TRBJ2-1; D is unclear. The DNA matches TRBJ2-7 better at its end, which makes the J call doubtful. The CDR3 runs to 12 residues. The germline gives CDR1 MNHNS, CDR2 SASEGT. The CDR3 region is CASSEASYEQYF. In DNA form, the CDR3 reads TGTGCCAGCAGTGAAGCCAGCTACGAGCAGTACTTC.

This clonotype showed up just once. The gene calls are TRBV7-2 and TRBJ1-2; 10 nucleotides align to TRBD1. The CDR3 is made up of 14 amino acids. The V segment lost 4 bases and the J segment 6 bases; nucleotides outside the gene matches: 5. Per germline, CDR1 SGHTA and CDR2 FQGNSA. The CDR3: CASSSTGGGDGYTF. Here the CDR3 DNA reads TGTGCCAGCAGCTCGACAGGGGGCGGGGATGGCTACACCTTC.

The chain uses TRBV7-2 and TRBJ1-1; D might be TRBD1 (6 bases). Germline V gene data show CDR1 as SGHTA and CDR2 as FQGNSA. Trimming took 5 bases from V and 1 from J, leaving 20 bases between them. The CDR3 runs 17 residues. CDR3 region: CASSPRGIQMRNTEAFF. CDR3 coding DNA: TGTGCCAGCAGCCCAAGGGGGATTCAAATGCGGAACACTGAAGCTTTCTTT. Based on the CDR3 plus reference TRBV7-2 and TRBJ1-1, the full variable domain is GAGVSQSPSNKVTEKGKDVELRCDPISGHTALYWYRQSLGQGLEFLIYFQGNSAPDKSGLPSDRFSAERTGGSVSTLTIQRTQQEDSAVYLCASSPRGIQMRNTEAFFGQGTRLTVV.